A single sample is the source of the 27 T cell receptor beta chains below, sequenced in a study of T cell responses to AZD1222 COVID-19 vaccine. Some clones are missing from TCRdb's copy, which holds only in-frame ones; the method was immunoSEQ multiplex PCR. Here the sample spans 190,000 or so clones, roughly 92% being singletons. The sample was peripheral blood, taken 28 days after the second AZD1222 dose. These receptors came from an adult who received the AZD1222 COVID-19 vaccine.

The chain joins TRBV9 to TRBJ1-4; no clear D gene. Looked up from germline, CDR1 is SGDLS and CDR2 is YYNGEE. The CDR3 loop spans 15 amino acids. Between the trimmed V and J ends, which lost 0 bases and 11 bases, there was a span of 17 bases. The chain's CDR3 is CASSVADGVGKKLFF. The CDR3 DNA reads as TGTGCCAGCAGCGTAGCTGATGGAGTGGGGAAGAAACTGTTTTTT.

The V call is TRBV6-5, the J call TRBJ1-2, with 9 nucleotides matching TRBD1. V lost 5 bases, J lost 5 bases, and 3 bases stayed unmatched. CDR1 and CDR2 from the germline V gene are MNHEY and SVGAGI. The CDR3 covers 13 residues. The CDR3 nucleotides are TGTGCCAGCAGTCGGGACAGGGTGTATGGCTACACCTTC. Its translation is CASSRDRVYGYTF.

J is TRBJ1-4 and V is TRBV7-2; D unclear. V lost 4 bases and J lost 8, with 11 bases in between. CDR1 and CDR2 (germline): SGHTA, FQGNSA. This CDR3 spans 13 amino acids. The CDR3 loop reads CASSWAGGEKLFF. The CDR3 nucleotides are TGTGCCAGCAGCTGGGCGGGCGGGGAAAAACTGTTTTTT.

This clone was seen more than once but under ten times. The rearrangement joins TRBV27 to TRBJ2-1; 9 bases match TRBD2. The CDR3 runs to 17 residues. The V segment lost 3 bases and the J segment 9 bases; nucleotides outside the gene matches: 15. Looked up from germline, CDR1 is MNHEY and CDR2 is SMNVEV (reference sequence). The DNA for the CDR3 is TGTGCCAGCAGTTTCCTGGTGATGGCGGGGGGGCAGGGTGAGCAGTTCTTC. It translates to CASSFLVMAGGQGEQFF.

V is TRBV29-1 and J is TRBJ1-1; a weak D match, TRBD1 (5 bases). This CDR3 contains 12 residues. Trimming stripped 3 bases from V and 3 bases from J, with 8 bases between. Germline loops: CDR1 SQVTM, CDR2 ANQGSEA. The CDR3 loop is CSVERGDTEAFF. CDR3 bases: TGCAGCGTTGAGCGGGGGGACACTGAAGCTTTCTTT. Together with reference TRBV29-1 and TRBJ1-1, the CDR3 gives the full variable domain: SAVISQKPSRDICQRGTSLTIQCQVDSQVTMMFWYRQQPGQSLTLIATANQGSEATYESGFVIDKFPISRPNLTFSTLTVSNMSPEDSSIYLCSVERGDTEAFFGQGTRLTVV.

The chain joins TRBV29-1 to TRBJ1-2; D call uncertain. This CDR3 has 12 residues. Trimming stripped 4 bases from V and 1 base from J, with 7 bases between. Per the germline V gene, CDR1 is SQVTM and CDR2 is ANQGSEA. This CDR3 is CSVVHNNYGYTF. DNA for the CDR3: TGCAGCGTTGTGCACAATAACTATGGCTACACCTTC.

The genes are TRBV19 and TRBJ2-6; D perhaps matches TRBD1 (6 bases). Germline V CDR1 and CDR2: LNHDA, SQIVND (reference sequence). This CDR3 contains 18 residues. Trimming shortened V by 6 bases and J by 0 bases, and 18 bases separated the two germline ends. CDR3 sequence reads: CASRDNRAPLSGANVLTF. For the CDR3, the DNA is TGTGCCAGTAGGGACAACAGGGCCCCTCTCTCTGGGGCCAACGTCCTGACTTTC.

This clone appeared a single time. The gene calls are TRBV2 and TRBJ2-7, with D maybe TRBD2 (6 bases). From germline, CDR1 is SNHLY and CDR2 FYNNEI. Trimming left V 7 bases short and J 3 bases short, with 10 bases between. The CDR3 is 12 residues long. CDR3 DNA sequence: TGTGCCAGCAAGGAGGAGGGCTACGAGCAGTACTTC. As protein: CASKEEGYEQYF.

The genes are TRBV5-6 and TRBJ1-6, with D possibly matching TRBD1 (5 bases). Germline CDR1 is SGHDT and CDR2 is YYEEEE. The CDR3 is 14 amino acids. Trimming stripped 8 bases from V and 7 bases from J, with 16 bases between. CDR3: CASSRGVRNSPLHF. The CDR3 region has the DNA TGTGCCAGTTCCCGAGGGGTACGGAATTCACCCCTCCACTTT.

The V call is TRBV2, the J call TRBJ1-5; 7 bases map to TRBD1. Losses at the gene ends were 4 bases for V and 0 bases for J; bases not matched to a gene: 3. Germline CDR1 SNHLY, CDR2 FYNNEI. This CDR3 region has 15 residues. The CDR3 coding sequence is TGTGCCAGCAGTGCCGGGACAGATAGCAATCAGCCCCAGCATTTT. This sequence encodes CASSAGTDSNQPQHF.

This chain joins TRBV6-5 and TRBJ1-6; D unresolved. Between the trimmed V and J ends, which lost 7 bases and 8 bases, there was a span of 12 bases. CDR3 length: 13 residues. Germline V gives CDR1 MNHEY, CDR2 SVGAGI. The CDR3 nucleotides read TGTGCCAGCAAAGGGCGTAGGGATTCACCCCTCCACTTT. Encoded protein: CASKGRRDSPLHF.

The chain couples TRBV6-5 to TRBJ2-7; 8 positions agree with TRBD2. V was clipped by 5 bases and J by 3 bases; unmatched bases: 9. CDR1 is MNHEY, CDR2 SVGAGI, per germline. This CDR3 is 15 amino acids long. The CDR3 spells CASSTSEAGVYEQYF. The CDR3 DNA reads TGTGCCAGCAGTACCTCCGAAGCGGGAGTCTACGAGCAGTACTTC.

The chain uses TRBV7-8 and TRBJ1-4; D ambiguous. CDR3 length: 15 residues. Germline CDR1 is SGHVS and CDR2 is FQNEAQ. V lost 3 bases and J lost 7, with 15 bases in between. CDR3 in amino acids: CASSFSRVESEKLFF. The CDR3 DNA reads TGTGCCAGCAGCTTCTCGAGGGTGGAAAGTGAAAAACTGTTTTTT.

The V gene is TRBV6-5, the J gene TRBJ2-5; a possible D gene is TRBD1 (5 bases). V lost 6 bases and J 10 bases, leaving 21 bases between the germline ends. This CDR3 spans 14 amino acids. The germline CDR1 and CDR2 sequences are MNHEY and SVGAGI. The CDR3 nucleotides read TGTGCCAGCAGCTTAGGGGCAGCTTGGGAAGTCCAGTACTTC. It codes for CASSLGAAWEVQYF.

The chain is built from TRBV5-5 and TRBJ2-3; D possibly corresponds to TRBD2 (6 bases). Germline lookup yields CDR1 SGHKS and CDR2 YYEKEE (reference sequence). V lost 5 bases and J lost 3, with 10 bases in between. The CDR3 has 13 amino acids. The CDR3 protein is CASSSGGTDTQYF. The DNA of the CDR3 is TGTGCCAGCAGTTCCGGAGGGACAGATACGCAGTATTTT.

This sequence joins TRBV7-3 and TRBJ2-1; TRBD2 agrees at 7 bases. This CDR3 has 17 amino acids. Trimming took 5 bases from V and 0 from J; bases not matched to a gene: 10. Per germline, CDR1 SGHTA and CDR2 FQGTGA. The DNA for the CDR3 is TGTGCCAGCAGCCCAATTTCGGGGGGATACTCCTACAATGAGCAGTTCTTC. Translated, it gives CASSPISGGYSYNEQFF.

The gene calls are TRBV12-5 and TRBJ1-1; D gene uncertain. Germline CDR1 and CDR2: LGHNT and FRNRAP. This CDR3 has 14 residues. The V gene lost 3 bases and the J gene lost 4 bases, with 12 bases spanning the gap. The CDR3 region is CASGFGVGSTEAFF. In DNA form, the CDR3 reads TGTGCTAGTGGTTTTGGGGTAGGAAGCACTGAAGCTTTCTTT.

This chain connects TRBV20-1 to TRBJ2-1, with unresolved D. Germline assignment: CDR1 DFQATT and CDR2 SNEGSKA (reference sequence). The CDR3 is 9 amino acids. V lost 6 bases, J lost 11 bases, and 8 bases lay in between. CDR3 in DNA: TGCAGTGCCGAAAAGCAGCAGTTCTTC. Translation gives CSAEKQQFF.

V and J are TRBV7-2 and TRBJ2-5; D is unclear. Between the trimmed V and J ends, which lost 2 bases and 1 base, there was a span of 8 bases. CDR1 and CDR2 (germline): SGHTA, FQGNSA. This CDR3 is built from 14 residues. In nucleotides, the CDR3 is TGTGCCAGCAGCTTAAACCGAATCCAAGAGACCCAGTACTTC. Translated: CASSLNRIQETQYF.

The chain couples TRBV4-1 to TRBJ2-1; 11 nucleotides match TRBD1. Germline CDR1 is MGHRA and CDR2 is YSYEKL. The CDR3 length is 15 residues. With 4 bases clipped from V and 5 bases from J, the junction kept 4 bases outside the gene matches. The chain's CDR3 is CASSRTGGDDNEQFF. The CDR3 DNA follows: TGCGCCAGCAGCCGGACAGGGGGCGACGACAATGAGCAGTTCTTC.

This clone was picked up one time. The chain links TRBV6-2 or TRBV6-3 to TRBJ1-6; D uncertain. V dropped 4 bases and J dropped 7 bases, with 5 bases sitting between them. CDR1 MNHEY and CDR2 SVGEGT come from the germline V gene. The CDR3 loop spans 12 amino acids. The DNA for the CDR3 is TGTGCCAGCAGTTCCATCAATTCACCCCTCCACTTT. It encodes CASSSINSPLHF.

V is TRBV10-2 and J is TRBJ1-2; 11 nucleotides agree with TRBD1. The CDR3 loop spans 13 amino acids. Germline V gene lookup returns CDR1 WSHSY and CDR2 SAAADI. V trimming: 10 bases; J trimming: 7 bases; junction bases outside the gene matches: 8. CDR3 in DNA: TGCGCCACATGGACAGGGGGCTTTGGTGGCTACACCTTC. Translation: CATWTGGFGGYTF.

The chain joins TRBV3-1 (or the pseudogene TRBV3-2) to TRBJ1-1; D is unclear. This CDR3 comprises 17 residues. Germline V CDR1 and CDR2: LGHDT, YNNKEL (reference sequence). The germline V and J ends were trimmed by 3 bases and 4 bases, with 21 bases remaining between them. Here the CDR3 reads CASSHSGRPRIGTEAFF. CDR3 bases: TGTGCCAGCAGCCACAGCGGGAGGCCTCGGATTGGCACTGAAGCTTTCTTT.

The V gene is TRBV23-1, the J gene TRBJ2-7; the D is unclear. TRBV23-1 counts as an open reading frame of uncertain function. V lost 4 bases to trimming and J lost 5 bases, with 18 bases between them. The length of the CDR3 is 15 residues. CDR3 protein: CASSRPGSLSHEQYF. The CDR3 nucleotides are TGCGCCAGCAGTCGTCCCGGGTCCCTATCCCACGAGCAGTACTTC.

V gene TRBV9 combines with J gene TRBJ2-5; TRBD2 is a possible D gene (6 bases). V was cut by 2 bases and J by 2 bases, with 10 bases left in between. This CDR3 comprises 14 residues. CDR1 is SGDLS, CDR2 YYNGEE, per germline. This CDR3 reads CASSVGTLQETQYF. The CDR3 DNA is TGTGCCAGCAGCGTTGGGACTTTACAAGAGACCCAGTACTTC.

The J gene is TRBJ1-2, the V gene TRBV5-4, with TRBD1 matching over 7 bases. The V and J ends lost 2 bases and 6 bases, in that order; junction bases with no gene match: 4. The CDR3 has 13 residues. Germline lookup yields CDR1 SGHNT and CDR2 YYREEE (reference sequence). The CDR3 here is CASSFTGVDGYTF. Here the CDR3 DNA reads TGTGCCAGCAGCTTTACAGGGGTAGATGGCTACACCTTC.

This chain links TRBV18 with TRBJ1-1; no firm D call. The CDR3 is made up of 13 amino acids. Germline loops: CDR1 KGHSH, CDR2 LQKENI. V was trimmed by 3 bases and J by 1 base, leaving 6 bases between them. The CDR3 here is CASSPGWNTEAFF. The CDR3 DNA reads as TGTGCCAGCTCACCGGGGTGGAACACTGAAGCTTTCTTT. Looking up the rest from reference TRBV18 and TRBJ1-1 gives the full variable domain: NAGVMQNPRHLVRRRGQEARLRCSPMKGHSHVYWYRQLPEEGLKFMVYLQKENIIDESGMPKERFSAEFPKEGPSILRIQQVVRGDSAAYFCASSPGWNTEAFFGQGTRLTVV.